This T cell receptor beta chain was found in a study of T cell responses to AZD1222 COVID-19 vaccine. The assay was immunoSEQ multiplex PCR, and TCRdb's table has in-frame clones only and misses some. Of about 99,000 clones listed, about 89% are singletons. About this clone: The target antigen is unknown.

Study-level findings and limits: A rise in Spike-specific TCR breadth and depth followed two AZD1222 doses. Most donors were white British and more were female, and clonal diversity was possibly underestimated. At 160-218 and 743-854, vaccine-associated CD4 TCRs were dominant, and they spanned spike.

In germline, CDR1 is MGHRA, CDR2 YSYEKL. CDR3 length: 14 residues. Trimming cost V 4 bases and J 7 bases, with 13 bases left between them. J is TRBJ2-2 and V is TRBV4-1, with D perhaps matching TRBD1 or TRBD2 (5 bases each). This TCR was sampled from an adult who received the AZD1222 COVID-19 vaccine. The sequencing used peripheral blood, collected 28 days after the second AZD1222 dose. The CDR3 protein is CASSLPWGNGELFF. The CDR3 bases are TGCGCCAGCAGCCTACCTTGGGGGAACGGGGAGCTGTTTTTT.